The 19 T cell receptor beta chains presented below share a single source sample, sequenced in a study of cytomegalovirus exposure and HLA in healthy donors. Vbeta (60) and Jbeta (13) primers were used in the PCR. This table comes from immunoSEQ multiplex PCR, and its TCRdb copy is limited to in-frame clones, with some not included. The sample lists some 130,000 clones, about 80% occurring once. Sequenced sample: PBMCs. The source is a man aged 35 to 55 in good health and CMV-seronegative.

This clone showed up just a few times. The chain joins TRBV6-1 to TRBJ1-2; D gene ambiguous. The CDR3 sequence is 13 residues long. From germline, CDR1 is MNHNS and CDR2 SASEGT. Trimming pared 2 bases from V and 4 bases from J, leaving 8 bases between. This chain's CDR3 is CASSEYPSYGYTF. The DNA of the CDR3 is TGTGCCAGCAGTGAATATCCTAGCTATGGCTACACCTTC.

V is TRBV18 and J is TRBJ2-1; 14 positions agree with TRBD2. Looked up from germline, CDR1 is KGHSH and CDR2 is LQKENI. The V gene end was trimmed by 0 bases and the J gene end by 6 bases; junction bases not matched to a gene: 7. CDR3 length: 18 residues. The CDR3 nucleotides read TGTGCCAGCTCACCACCATTGACTAGCGGGAGGGGGGGCAATGAGCAGTTCTTC. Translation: CASSPPLTSGRGGNEQFF.

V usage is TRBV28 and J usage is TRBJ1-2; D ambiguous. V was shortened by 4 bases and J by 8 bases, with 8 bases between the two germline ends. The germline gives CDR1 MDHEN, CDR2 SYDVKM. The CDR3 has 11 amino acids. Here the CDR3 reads CASSSNIGYTF. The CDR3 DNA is TGTGCCAGCAGTTCTAATATCGGCTACACCTTC.

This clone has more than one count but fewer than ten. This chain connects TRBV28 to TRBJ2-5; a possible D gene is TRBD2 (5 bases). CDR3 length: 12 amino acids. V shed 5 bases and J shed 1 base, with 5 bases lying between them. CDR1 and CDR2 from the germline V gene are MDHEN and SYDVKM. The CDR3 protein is CASSGSQETQYF. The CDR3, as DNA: TGTGCCAGCAGTGGGAGCCAAGAGACCCAGTACTTC. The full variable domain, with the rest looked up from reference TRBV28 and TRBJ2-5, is DVKVTQSSRYLVKRTGEKVFLECVQDMDHENMFWYRQDPGLGLRLIYFSYDVKMKEKGDIPEGYSVSREKKERFSLILESASTNQTSMYLCASSGSQETQYFGPGTRLLVL.

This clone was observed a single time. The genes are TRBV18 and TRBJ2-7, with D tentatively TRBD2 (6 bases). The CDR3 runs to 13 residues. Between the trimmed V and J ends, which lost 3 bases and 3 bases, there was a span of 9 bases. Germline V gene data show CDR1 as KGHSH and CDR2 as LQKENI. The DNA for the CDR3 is TGTGCCAGCTCACCTGGGACTTTCTACGAGCAGTACTTC. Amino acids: CASSPGTFYEQYF.

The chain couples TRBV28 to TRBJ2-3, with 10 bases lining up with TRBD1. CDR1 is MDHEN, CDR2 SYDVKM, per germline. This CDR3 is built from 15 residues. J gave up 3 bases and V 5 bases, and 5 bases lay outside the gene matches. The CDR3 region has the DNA TGTGCCAGCAGTCCGACAGGGGGCTTAACAGATACGCAGTATTTT. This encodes CASSPTGGLTDTQYF. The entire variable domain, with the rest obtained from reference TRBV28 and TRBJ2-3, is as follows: DVKVTQSSRYLVKRTGEKVFLECVQDMDHENMFWYRQDPGLGLRLIYFSYDVKMKEKGDIPEGYSVSREKKERFSLILESASTNQTSMYLCASSPTGGLTDTQYFGPGTRLTVL.

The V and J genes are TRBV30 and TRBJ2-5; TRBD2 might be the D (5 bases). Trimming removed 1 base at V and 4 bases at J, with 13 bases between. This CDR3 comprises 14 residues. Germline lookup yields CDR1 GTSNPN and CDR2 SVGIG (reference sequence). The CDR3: CAWSAASSLETQYF. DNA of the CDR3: TGTGCCTGGAGTGCGGCTAGCTCGCTAGAGACCCAGTACTTC.

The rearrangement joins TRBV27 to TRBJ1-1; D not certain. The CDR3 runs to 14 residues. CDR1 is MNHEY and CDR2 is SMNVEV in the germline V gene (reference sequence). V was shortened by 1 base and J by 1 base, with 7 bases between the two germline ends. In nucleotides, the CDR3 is TGTGCCAGCAGTTTATACGCAGGGAACACTGAAGCTTTCTTT. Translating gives CASSLYAGNTEAFF.

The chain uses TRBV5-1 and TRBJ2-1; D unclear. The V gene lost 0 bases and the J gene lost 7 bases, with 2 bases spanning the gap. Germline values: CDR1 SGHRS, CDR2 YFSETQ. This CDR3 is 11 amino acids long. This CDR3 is CASSLANEQFF. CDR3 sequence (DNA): TGCGCCAGCAGCTTGGCAAATGAGCAGTTCTTC.

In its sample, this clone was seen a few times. The CDR3 loop reads CASSLGLAGENEQFF. CDR3 coding DNA: TGTGCCAGCAGCTTAGGACTAGCGGGAGAAAATGAGCAGTTCTTC. The rearrangement links TRBV7-3 to TRBJ2-1, with 13 bases lining up with TRBD2. V trimming: 2 bases; J trimming: 7 bases; junction bases outside the gene matches: 2. The CDR3 length is 15 residues. Germline CDR1 is SGHTA and CDR2 is FQGTGA.

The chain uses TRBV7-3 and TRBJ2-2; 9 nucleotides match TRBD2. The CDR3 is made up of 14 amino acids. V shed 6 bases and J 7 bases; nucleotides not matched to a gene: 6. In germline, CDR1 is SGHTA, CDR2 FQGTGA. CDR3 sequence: CASRLAGADGELFF. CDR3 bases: TGTGCCAGCAGATTAGCGGGAGCGGACGGGGAGCTGTTTTTT.

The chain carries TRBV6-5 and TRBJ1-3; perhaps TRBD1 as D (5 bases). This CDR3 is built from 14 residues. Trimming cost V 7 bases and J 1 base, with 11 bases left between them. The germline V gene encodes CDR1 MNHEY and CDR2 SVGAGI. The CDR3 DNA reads TGTGCCAGCAAGAAGGGGTTATCTGGAAACACCATATATTTT. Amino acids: CASKKGLSGNTIYF.

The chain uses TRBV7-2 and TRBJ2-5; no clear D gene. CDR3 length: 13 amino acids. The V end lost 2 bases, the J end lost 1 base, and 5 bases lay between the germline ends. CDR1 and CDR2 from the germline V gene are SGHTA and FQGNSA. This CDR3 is CASSLSVQETQYF. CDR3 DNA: TGTGCCAGCAGCTTATCAGTCCAAGAGACCCAGTACTTC.

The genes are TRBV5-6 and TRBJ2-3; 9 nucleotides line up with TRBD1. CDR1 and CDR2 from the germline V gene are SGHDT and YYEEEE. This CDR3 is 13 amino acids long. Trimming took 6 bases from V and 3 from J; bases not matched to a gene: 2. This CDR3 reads CASTGTGTDTQYF. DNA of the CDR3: TGTGCCAGCACAGGGACAGGGACAGATACGCAGTATTTT.

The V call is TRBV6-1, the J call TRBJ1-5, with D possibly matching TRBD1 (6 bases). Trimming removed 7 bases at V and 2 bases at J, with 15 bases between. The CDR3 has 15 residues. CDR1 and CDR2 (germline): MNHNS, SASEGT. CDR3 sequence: CASNGQSGGNQPQHF. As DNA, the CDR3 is TGTGCCAGCAATGGACAATCAGGGGGCAATCAGCCCCAGCATTTT.

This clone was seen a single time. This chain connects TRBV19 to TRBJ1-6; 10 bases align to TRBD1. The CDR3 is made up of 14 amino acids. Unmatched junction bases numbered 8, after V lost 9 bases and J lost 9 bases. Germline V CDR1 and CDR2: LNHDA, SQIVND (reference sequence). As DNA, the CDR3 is TGTGCCAGCCGGAGGGACAGGGGTCGTTCACCCCTCCACTTT. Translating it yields CASRRDRGRSPLHF.

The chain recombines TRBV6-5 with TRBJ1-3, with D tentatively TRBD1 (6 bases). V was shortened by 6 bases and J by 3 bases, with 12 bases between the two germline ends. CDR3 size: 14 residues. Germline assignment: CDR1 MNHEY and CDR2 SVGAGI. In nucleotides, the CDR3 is TGTGCCAGCAGCCAAGGACAGTTTGGAAACACCATATATTTT. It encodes CASSQGQFGNTIYF.

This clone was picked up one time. The CDR3 nucleotides read TGTGCCAGCAGCTTGGTGGGGGAGGGGGTCTATGGCTACACCTTC. Protein: CASSLVGEGVYGYTF. The V gene is TRBV5-4, the J gene TRBJ1-2; maybe TRBD1 (6 bases). V was shortened by 0 bases and J by 4 bases, with 13 bases between the two germline ends. This CDR3 has 15 residues. The germline V gene encodes CDR1 SGHNT and CDR2 YYREEE (reference sequence).

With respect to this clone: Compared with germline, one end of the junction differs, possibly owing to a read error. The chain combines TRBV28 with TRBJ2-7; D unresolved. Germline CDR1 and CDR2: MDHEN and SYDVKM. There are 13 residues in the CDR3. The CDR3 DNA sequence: TGTGCCAGCCGCCAGAGAGACAACTTCTCGACCGTGTTC. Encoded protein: CASRQRDNFSTVF.